These 4 T cell receptor beta chains were sequenced from one sample in a study of cytomegalovirus exposure and HLA in healthy donors. PCR amplification relied on 60 Vbeta primers (plus 13 Jbeta primers). Some clones are missing from TCRdb's copy, which holds only in-frame ones; the method was immunoSEQ multiplex PCR. The sample consists of some 120,000 clones, about 80% of them appearing once. The specimen sequenced was PBMCs. All receptors come from a man in his late teens or twenties in good health and CMV-seronegative.

V gene TRBV2 combines with J gene TRBJ1-2; 10 bases fit TRBD1. Germline CDR1 is SNHLY and CDR2 is FYNNEI. This CDR3 contains 17 residues. V was clipped by 6 bases and J by 7 bases; unmatched bases: 17. The CDR3 DNA reads as TGTGCCAGCAGAGCCCTGGGACAGGGGTTTGATGAACGTGGCTACACCTTC. This encodes CASRALGQGFDERGYTF.

J is TRBJ2-3 and V is TRBV27; 12 nucleotides match TRBD2. V dropped 1 base and J dropped 4; count of bases not matched to a gene: 6. CDR1 is MNHEY and CDR2 is SMNVEV in the germline V gene (reference sequence). This CDR3 contains 17 residues. Written as DNA, the CDR3 is TGTGCCAGCAGTTTATGGTCTAGCGGGGGGGCCCCAGATACGCAGTATTTT. Residues: CASSLWSSGGAPDTQYF.

The chain links TRBV11-2 to TRBJ2-7, with D possibly TRBD1 on 6 matching bases. The V end lost 4 bases, the J end lost 4 bases, and 11 bases lay between the germline ends. This CDR3 is 13 amino acids long. The V gene's germline CDR1 is SGHAT and CDR2 FQNNGV. The CDR3 DNA sequence: TGTGCCAGCAGCTCCGGACAGCCGTACGAGCAGTACTTC. Its protein product is CASSSGQPYEQYF.

The chain is built from TRBV29-1 and TRBJ1-1; 7 bases match TRBD1. J was trimmed by 6 bases and V by 6 bases; bases with no gene match: 7. Germline V lookup: CDR1 SQVTM, CDR2 ANQGSEA. The CDR3 length is 12 residues. DNA of the CDR3: TGCAGCGTCACAGGGGTTGGGGCTGAAGCTTTCTTT. Protein sequence: CSVTGVGAEAFF.